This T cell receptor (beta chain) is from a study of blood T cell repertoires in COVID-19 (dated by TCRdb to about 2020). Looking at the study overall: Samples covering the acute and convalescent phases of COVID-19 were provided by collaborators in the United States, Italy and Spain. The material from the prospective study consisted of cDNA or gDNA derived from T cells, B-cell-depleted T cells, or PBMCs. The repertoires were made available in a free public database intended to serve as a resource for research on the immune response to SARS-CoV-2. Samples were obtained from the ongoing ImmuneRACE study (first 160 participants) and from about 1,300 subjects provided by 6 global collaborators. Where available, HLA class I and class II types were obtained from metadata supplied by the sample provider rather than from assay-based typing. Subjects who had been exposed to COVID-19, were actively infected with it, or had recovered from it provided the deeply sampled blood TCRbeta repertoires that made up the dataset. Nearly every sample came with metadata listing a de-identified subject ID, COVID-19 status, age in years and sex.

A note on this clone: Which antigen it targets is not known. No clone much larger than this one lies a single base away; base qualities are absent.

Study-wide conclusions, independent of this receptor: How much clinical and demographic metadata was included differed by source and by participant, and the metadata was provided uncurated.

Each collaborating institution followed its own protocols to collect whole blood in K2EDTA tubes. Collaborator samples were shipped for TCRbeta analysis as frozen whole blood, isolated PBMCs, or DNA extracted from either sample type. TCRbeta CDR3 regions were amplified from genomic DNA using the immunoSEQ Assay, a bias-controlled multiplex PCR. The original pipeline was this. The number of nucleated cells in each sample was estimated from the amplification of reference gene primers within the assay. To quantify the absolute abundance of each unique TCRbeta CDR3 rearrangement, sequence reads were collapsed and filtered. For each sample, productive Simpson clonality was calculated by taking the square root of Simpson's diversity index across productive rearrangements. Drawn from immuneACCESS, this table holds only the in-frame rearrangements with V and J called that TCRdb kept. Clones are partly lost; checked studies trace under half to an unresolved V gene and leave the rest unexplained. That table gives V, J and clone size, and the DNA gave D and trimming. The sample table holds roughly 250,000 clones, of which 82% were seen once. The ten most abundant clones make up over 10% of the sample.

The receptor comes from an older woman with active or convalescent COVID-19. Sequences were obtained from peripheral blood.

The sequenced DNA is TGTGCCAGCAGTTACCCGACCACGACAGGGGCCTATGGCTACACCTTC. Translated, this is CASSYPTTTGAYGYTF. This chain is built from TRBV6-2 or TRBV6-3 and TRBJ1-2, with 8 middle bases fitting TRBD1. V lost 2 bases and J lost 4 bases, and the count of bases not matched to a germline gene is 9. CDR1 MNHEY and CDR2 SVGEGT were looked up in the germline V gene. From its cysteine to its phenylalanine, the CDR3 spans 16 amino acids. The retained sequence is limited to the CDR3, 48 bases, with the frame set at the first base.